This TCR beta chain was sequenced in a study of CD8+ T cells in alopecia areata. Study in general: Tofacitinib was taken orally by treated patients, and the dose was 5 to 10 mg twice daily.

RNA extraction was followed by reverse transcription into cDNA, which acted as the sequencing template. The table came from immunoSEQ multiplex PCR; TCRdb's copy has only in-frame clones and leaves some out. In the table there are 160,000 or so clones, 45% to 60% of which are singletons. Study results and caveats: Sequencing of scalp samples also captures resident alphabeta T cells of normal skin. Across lesional scalp, and particularly alopecia totalis/universalis, clonality surpassed that of normal scalp.

Per germline, CDR1 MGHDK and CDR2 SYGVNS. Deletions cut 0 bases from V and 3 bases from J, with 12 bases between. CDR3 length: 15 amino acids. In its sample, this clone was seen a few times. Its antigen is unidentified. PBMCs yielded sorted CD4+ and CD8+ T cells. This sample comprised CD8+ T cells sorted from blood, obtained at week 0. The V gene is TRBV25-1, the J gene TRBJ2-7; maybe TRBD2 (7 bases). This clonotype originated in a human donor with alopecia areata. CDR3 amino acids: CASSEYGRGVYEQYF. As DNA, the CDR3 is TGTGCCAGCAGTGAATATGGGAGGGGGGTCTACGAGCAGTACTTC.